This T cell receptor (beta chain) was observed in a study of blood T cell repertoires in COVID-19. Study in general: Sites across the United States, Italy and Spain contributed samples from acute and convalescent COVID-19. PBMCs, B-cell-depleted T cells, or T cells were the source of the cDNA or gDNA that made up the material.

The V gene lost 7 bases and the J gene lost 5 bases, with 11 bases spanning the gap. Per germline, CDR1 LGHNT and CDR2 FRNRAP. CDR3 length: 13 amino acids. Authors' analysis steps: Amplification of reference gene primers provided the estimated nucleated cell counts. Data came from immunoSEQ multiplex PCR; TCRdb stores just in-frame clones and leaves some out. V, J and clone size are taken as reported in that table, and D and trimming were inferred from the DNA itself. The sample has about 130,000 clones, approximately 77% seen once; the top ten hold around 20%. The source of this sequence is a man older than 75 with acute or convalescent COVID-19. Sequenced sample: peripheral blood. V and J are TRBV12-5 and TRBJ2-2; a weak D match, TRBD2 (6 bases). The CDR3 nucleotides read TGTGCTAGTGCCAACGGGGGTACCGGGGAGCTGTTTTTT. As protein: CASANGGTGELFF.